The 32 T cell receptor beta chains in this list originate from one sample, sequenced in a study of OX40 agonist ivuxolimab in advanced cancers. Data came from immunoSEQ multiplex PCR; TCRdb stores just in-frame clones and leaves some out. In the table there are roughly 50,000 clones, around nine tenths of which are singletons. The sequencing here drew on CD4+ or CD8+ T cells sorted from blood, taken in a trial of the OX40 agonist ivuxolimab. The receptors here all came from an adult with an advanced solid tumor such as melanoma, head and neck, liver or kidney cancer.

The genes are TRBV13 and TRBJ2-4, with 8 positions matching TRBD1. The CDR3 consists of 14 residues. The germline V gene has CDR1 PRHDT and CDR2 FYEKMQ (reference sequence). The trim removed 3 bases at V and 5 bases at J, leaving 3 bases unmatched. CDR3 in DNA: TGTGCCAGCAGCTTCGGGGGACAGGAAAACATTCAGTACTTC. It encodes CASSFGGQENIQYF.

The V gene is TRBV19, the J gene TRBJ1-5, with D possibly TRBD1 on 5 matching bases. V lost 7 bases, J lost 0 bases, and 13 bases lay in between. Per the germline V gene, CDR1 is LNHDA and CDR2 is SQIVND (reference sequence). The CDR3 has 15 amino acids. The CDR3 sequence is CASNPRRDSNQPQHF. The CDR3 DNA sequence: TGTGCCAGTAATCCCCGCAGGGATAGCAATCAGCCCCAGCATTTT.

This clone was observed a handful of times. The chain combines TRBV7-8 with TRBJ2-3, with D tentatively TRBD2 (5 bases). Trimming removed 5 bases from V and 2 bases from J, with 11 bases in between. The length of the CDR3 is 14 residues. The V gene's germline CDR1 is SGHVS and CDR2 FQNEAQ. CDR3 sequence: CASSLEGHTDTQYF. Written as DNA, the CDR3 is TGTGCCAGCAGCCTAGAGGGCCACACAGATACGCAGTATTTT.

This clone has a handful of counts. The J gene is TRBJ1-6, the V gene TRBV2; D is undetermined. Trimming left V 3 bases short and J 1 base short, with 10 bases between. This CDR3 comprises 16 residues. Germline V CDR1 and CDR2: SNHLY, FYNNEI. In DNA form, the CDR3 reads TGTGCCAGCAGTGACAGATCGGGGTCCTATAATTCACCCCTCCACTTT. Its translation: CASSDRSGSYNSPLHF.

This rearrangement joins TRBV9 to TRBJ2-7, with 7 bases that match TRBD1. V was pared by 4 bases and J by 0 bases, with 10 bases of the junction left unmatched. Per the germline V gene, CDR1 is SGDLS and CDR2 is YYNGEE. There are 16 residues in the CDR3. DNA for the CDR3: TGTGCCAGCAGCCCACGGACAGGCTTATCCTCCTACGAGCAGTACTTC. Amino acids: CASSPRTGLSSYEQYF.

The CDR3 region has the DNA TGTGCCAGCAGCCTATCGGGGGAAAAACTGTTTTTT. It encodes CASSLSGEKLFF. This chain joins TRBV27 and TRBJ1-4; D unresolved. This CDR3 is built from 12 residues. Deletions cut 6 bases from V and 8 bases from J, with 10 bases between. CDR1 and CDR2 (germline): MNHEY, SMNVEV (reference sequence).

The CDR3 here is CAILGTGLGEQYF. Here the CDR3 DNA reads TGTGCCATCCTCGGGACAGGCTTAGGGGAGCAGTACTTC. This sequence joins TRBV10-3 and TRBJ2-5; 8 bases line up with TRBD1. Germline CDR1 and CDR2: ENHRY and SYGVKD. The CDR3 totals 13 residues. V lost 8 bases, J lost 11 bases, and 13 bases stayed unmatched.

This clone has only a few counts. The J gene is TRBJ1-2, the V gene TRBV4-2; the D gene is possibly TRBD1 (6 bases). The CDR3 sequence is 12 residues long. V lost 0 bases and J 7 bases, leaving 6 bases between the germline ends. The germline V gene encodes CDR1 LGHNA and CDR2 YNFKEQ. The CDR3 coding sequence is TGTGCCAGCAGCCAAGACAGGGGTGGCTACACCTTC. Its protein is CASSQDRGGYTF.

The CDR3 is CASSLTVSNEKLFF. For the CDR3, the DNA is TGCGCCAGCAGCTTGACAGTCTCGAATGAAAAACTGTTTTTT. The chain employs TRBV5-1 and TRBJ1-4; unclear D gene. The germline V gene has CDR1 SGHRS and CDR2 YFSETQ. This CDR3 spans 14 amino acids. Deletions cut 1 base from V and 5 bases from J, with 9 bases between.

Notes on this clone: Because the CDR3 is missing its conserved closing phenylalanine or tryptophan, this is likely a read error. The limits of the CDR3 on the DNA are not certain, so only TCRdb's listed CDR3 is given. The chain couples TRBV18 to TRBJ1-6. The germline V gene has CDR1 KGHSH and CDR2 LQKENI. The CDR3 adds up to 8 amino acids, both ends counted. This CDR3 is CASSDWHG.

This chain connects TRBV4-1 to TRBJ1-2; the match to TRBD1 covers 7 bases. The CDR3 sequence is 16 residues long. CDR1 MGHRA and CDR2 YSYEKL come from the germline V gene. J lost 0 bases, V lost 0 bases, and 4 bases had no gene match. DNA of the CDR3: TGCGCCAGCAGCCAAGATCCGGGACAGTCTAACTATGGCTACACCTTC. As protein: CASSQDPGQSNYGYTF.

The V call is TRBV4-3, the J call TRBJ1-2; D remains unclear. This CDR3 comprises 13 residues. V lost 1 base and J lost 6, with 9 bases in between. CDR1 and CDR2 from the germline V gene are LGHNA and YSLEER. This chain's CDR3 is CASSQGVVDGYTF. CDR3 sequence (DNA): TGCGCCAGCAGCCAAGGTGTTGTGGATGGCTACACCTTC.

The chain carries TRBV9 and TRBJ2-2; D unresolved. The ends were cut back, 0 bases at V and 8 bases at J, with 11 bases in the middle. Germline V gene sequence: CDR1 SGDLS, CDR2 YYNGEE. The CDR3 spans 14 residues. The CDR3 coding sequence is TGTGCCAGCAGCGTAGTAGCCCCCTCGGGGGAGCTGTTTTTT. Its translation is CASSVVAPSGELFF.

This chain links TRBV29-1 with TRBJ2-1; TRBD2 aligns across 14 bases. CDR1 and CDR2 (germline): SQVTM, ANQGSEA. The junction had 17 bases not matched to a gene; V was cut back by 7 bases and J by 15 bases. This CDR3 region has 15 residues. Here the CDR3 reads CSGWTSGGPKVGRFF. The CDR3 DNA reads TGCAGCGGATGGACTAGCGGGGGGCCAAAAGTAGGTCGGTTCTTC.

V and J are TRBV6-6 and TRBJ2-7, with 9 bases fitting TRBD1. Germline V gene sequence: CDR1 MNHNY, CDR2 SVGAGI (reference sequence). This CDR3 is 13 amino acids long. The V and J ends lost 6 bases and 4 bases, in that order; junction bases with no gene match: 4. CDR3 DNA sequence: TGTGCCAGCAGCCAGGGACAGGGTTACGAGCAGTACTTC. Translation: CASSQGQGYEQYF.

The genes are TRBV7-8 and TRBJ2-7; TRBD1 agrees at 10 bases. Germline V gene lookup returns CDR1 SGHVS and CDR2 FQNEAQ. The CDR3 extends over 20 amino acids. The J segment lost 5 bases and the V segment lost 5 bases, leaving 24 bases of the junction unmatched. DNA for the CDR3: TGTGCCAGCAGCGCACCCACGACAGGGGGCTTCGGGATTACTATGGACGAGCAGTACTTC. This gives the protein CASSAPTTGGFGITMDEQYF.

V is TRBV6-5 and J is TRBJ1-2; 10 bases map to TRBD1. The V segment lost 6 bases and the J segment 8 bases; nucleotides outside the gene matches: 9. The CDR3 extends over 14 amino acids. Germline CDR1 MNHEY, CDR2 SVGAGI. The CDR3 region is CASRNGQGVWGYTF. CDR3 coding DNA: TGTGCCAGCAGAAACGGACAGGGGGTATGGGGCTACACCTTC.

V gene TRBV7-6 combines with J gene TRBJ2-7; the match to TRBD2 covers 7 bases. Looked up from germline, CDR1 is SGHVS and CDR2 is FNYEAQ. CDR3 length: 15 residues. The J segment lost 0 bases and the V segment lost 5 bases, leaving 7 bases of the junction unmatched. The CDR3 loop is CASSRSGSSSYEQYF. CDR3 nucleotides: TGTGCCAGCAGCCGTAGCGGGTCCTCCTCCTACGAGCAGTACTTC.

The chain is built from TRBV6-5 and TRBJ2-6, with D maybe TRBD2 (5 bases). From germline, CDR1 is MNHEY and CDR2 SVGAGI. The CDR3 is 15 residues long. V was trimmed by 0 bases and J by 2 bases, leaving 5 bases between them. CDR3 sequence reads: CASSYSRAGANVLTF. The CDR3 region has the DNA TGTGCCAGCAGTTACTCGCGGGCTGGGGCCAACGTCCTGACTTTC.

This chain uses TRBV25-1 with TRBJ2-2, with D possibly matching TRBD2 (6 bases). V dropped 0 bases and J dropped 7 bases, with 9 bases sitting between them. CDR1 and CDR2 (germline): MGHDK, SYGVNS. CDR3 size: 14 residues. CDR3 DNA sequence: TGTGCCAGCAGTGAATACAGGAGGGACGGGGAGCTGTTTTTT. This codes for CASSEYRRDGELFF.

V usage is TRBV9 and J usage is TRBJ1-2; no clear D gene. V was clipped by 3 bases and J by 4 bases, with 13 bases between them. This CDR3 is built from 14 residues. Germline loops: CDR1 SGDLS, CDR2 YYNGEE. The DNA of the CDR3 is TGTGCCAGCAGCGAAGGAGGGCGCCTCTATGGCTACACCTTC. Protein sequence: CASSEGGRLYGYTF.

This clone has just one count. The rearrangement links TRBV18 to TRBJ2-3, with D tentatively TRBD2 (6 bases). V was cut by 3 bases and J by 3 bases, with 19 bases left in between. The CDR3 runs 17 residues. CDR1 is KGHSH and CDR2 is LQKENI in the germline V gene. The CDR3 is CASSPYPGDGGTDTQYF. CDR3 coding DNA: TGTGCCAGCTCACCGTACCCGGGAGACGGAGGTACAGATACGCAGTATTTT.

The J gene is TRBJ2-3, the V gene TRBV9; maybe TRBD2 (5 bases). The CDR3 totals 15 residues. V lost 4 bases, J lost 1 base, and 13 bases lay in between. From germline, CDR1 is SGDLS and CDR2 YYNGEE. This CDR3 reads CASSLSGSGTDTQYF. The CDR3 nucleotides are TGTGCCAGCAGCCTCAGCGGTTCGGGCACAGATACGCAGTATTTT.

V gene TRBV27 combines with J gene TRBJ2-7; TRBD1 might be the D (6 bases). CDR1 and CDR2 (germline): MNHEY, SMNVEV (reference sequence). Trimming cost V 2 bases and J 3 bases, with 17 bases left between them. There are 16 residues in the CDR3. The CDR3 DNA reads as TGTGCCAGCAGTTTACTCCATTCGACAGGTCTCTACGAGCAGTACTTC. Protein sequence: CASSLLHSTGLYEQYF.

The CDR3 nucleotides read TGTGCCAGCTCACCGACAGGTGAGCAGTTCTTC. It specifies CASSPTGEQFF. The chain is built from TRBV18 and TRBJ2-1; perhaps TRBD1 as D (6 bases). CDR1 and CDR2 from the germline V gene are KGHSH and LQKENI. Deletions cut 3 bases from V and 9 bases from J, with 6 bases between. This CDR3 region has 11 residues.

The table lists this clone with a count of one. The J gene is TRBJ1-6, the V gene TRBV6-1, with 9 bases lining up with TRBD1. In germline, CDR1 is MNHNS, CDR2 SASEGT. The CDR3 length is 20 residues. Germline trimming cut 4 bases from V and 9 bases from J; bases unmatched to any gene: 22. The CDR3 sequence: CASSASGGQGGYWGISPLHF. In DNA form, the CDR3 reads TGTGCCAGCAGTGCGAGCGGGGGACAGGGTGGTTACTGGGGAATTTCACCCCTCCACTTT.

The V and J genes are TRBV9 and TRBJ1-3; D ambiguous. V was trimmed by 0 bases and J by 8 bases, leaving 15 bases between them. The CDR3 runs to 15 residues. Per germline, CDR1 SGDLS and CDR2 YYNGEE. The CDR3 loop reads CASSVGGGLIDTIYF. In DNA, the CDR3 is TGTGCCAGCAGCGTAGGTGGCGGATTAATTGACACCATATATTTT.

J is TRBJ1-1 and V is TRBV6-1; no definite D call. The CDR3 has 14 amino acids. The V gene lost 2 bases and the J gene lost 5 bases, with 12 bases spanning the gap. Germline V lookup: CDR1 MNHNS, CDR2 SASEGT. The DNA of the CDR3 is TGTGCCAGCAGTGAAAGAAAGTGGTTTACTGAAGCTTTCTTT. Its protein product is CASSERKWFTEAFF.

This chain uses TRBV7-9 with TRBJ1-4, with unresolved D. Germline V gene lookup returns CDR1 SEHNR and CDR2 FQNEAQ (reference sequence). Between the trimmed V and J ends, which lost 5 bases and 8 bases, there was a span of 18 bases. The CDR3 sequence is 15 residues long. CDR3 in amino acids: CASSNYWRPGEKLFF. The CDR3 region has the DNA TGTGCCAGCAGCAACTATTGGCGGCCAGGCGAAAAACTGTTTTTT.

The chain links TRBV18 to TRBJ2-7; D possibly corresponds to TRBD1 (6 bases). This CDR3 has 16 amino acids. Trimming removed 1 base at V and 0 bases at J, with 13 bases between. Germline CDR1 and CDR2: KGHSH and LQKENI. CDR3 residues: CASSPLTGYASYEQYF. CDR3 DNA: TGTGCCAGCTCACCACTTACAGGGTATGCCTCCTACGAGCAGTACTTC.

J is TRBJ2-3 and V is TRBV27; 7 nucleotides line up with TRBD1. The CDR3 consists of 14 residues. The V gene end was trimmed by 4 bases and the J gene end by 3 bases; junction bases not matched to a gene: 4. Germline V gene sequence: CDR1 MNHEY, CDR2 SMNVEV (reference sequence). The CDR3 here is CASSSRTGTDTQYF. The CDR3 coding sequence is TGTGCCAGCAGTTCCCGGACAGGTACAGATACGCAGTATTTT.

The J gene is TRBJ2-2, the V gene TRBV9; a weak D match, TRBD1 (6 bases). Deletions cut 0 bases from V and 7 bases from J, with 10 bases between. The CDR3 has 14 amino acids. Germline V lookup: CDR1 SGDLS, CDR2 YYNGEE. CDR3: CASSVAGVNGELFF. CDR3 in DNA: TGTGCCAGCAGCGTAGCAGGGGTGAACGGGGAGCTGTTTTTT. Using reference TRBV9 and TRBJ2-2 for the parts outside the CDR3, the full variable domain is DSGVTQTPKHLITATGQRVTLRCSPRSGDLSVYWYQQSLDQGLQFLIQYYNGEERAKGNILERFSAQQFPDLHSELNLSSLELGDSALYFCASSVAGVNGELFFGEGSRLTVL.